This TCR beta chain was sequenced in a study of identical twins. Study results and limitations: A lower insertion count was a feature of abundant cord blood beta clonotypes, with no such feature in memory repertoires.

Addition of a universal primer site occurred through template switching, and cDNA carried unique molecular identifiers. TCRdb re-called the 5' RACE reads through MiXCR, storing one row per CDR3 protein. The sample holds roughly 260,000 distinct CDR3 sequences; 6.5% to 9% are singletons and the top ten take around 5.4%. This clonotype has only a few counts. Its antigen is unidentified. The conserved phenylalanine or tryptophan is not found at the CDR3 terminus, so this likely reflects a read error. The limits of the CDR3 on the DNA are not certain, so only TCRdb's listed CDR3 is given. Germline CDR1 is ENHRY and CDR2 is SYGVKD. The CDR3 length equals 8 residues, ends included. These data also featured in a second study, about yellow fever vaccine responses in identical twins. From that second work: Reported findings indicate that twins' vaccine T cell responses seemed partially convergent, partially personalized.

The sequenced material came from CD8+ T cells sorted from blood. The chain has TRBV10-3 and TRBJ2-7; TRBD1 is the table's D call, not checked against the DNA. This sequence originates from a woman under 30 in good health. The CDR3 sequence is CAARLGTA.